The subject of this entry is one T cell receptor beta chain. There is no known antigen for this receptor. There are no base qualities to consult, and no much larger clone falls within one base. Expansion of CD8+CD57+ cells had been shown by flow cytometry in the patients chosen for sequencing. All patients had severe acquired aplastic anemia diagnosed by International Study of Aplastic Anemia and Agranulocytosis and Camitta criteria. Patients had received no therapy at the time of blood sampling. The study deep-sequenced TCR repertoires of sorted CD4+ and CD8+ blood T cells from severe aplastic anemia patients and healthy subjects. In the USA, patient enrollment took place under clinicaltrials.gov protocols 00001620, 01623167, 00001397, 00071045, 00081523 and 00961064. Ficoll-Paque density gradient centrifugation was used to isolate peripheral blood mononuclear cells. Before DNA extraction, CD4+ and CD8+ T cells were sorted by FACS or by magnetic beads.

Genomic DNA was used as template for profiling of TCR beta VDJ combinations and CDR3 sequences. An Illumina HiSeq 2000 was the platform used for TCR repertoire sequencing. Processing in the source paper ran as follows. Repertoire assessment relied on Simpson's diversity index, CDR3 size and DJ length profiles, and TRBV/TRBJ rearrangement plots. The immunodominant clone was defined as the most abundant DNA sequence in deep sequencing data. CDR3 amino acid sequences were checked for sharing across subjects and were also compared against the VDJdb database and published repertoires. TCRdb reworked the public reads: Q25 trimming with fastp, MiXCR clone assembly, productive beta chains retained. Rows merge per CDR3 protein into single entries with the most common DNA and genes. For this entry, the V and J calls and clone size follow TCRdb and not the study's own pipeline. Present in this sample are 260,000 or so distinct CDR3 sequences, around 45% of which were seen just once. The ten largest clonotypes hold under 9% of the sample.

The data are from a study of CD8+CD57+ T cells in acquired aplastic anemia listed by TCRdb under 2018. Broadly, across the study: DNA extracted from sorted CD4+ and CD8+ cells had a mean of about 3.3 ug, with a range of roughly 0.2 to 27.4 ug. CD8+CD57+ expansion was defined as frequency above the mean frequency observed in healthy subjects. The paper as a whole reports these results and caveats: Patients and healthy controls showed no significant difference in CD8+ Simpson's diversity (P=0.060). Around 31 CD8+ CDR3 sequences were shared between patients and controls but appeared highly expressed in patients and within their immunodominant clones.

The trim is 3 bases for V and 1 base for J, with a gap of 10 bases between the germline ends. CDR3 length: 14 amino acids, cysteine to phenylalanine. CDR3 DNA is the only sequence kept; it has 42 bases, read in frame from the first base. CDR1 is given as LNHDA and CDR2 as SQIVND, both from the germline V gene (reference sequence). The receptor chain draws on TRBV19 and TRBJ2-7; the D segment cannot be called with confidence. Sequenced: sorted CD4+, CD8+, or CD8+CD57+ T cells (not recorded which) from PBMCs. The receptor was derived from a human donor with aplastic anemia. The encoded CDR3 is CASSIAGSSYEQYF. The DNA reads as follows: TGTGCCAGTAGTATTGCAGGTTCGTCCTACGAGCAGTACTTC.